These 20 T cell receptor beta chains were all obtained from the same sample, sequenced in a study of T cells in women clearing cervical HPV infection. Profiled with immunoSEQ multiplex PCR; TCRdb holds only in-frame clones, not every one. The table gives under 45,000 clones; the top ten clones make up more than 1.2% of it. The specimen was blood buffy coat. All receptors come from a woman between 18 and 69 years old with a cervical HPV16 infection that either progressed to CIN3+ or cleared (not recorded which).

A remark on this clone: Sequencing ends 3 residues short of the CDR3 end; the germline J gene provides the rest. V gene TRBV7-3 combines with J gene TRBJ2-3, with D possibly being TRBD1 (7 bases). CDR1 is SGHTA, CDR2 FQGTGA, per germline. This CDR3 is built from 14 residues. This chain's CDR3 is CASSSTGSGETQYF. Incomplete CDR3 DNA: TGTGCCAGCAGCTCGACAGGGTCGGGAGAGACG.

Notes on this clone: The read ends 3 residues early relative to the CDR3; the germline J gene fills the gap. This chain connects TRBV18 to TRBJ1-2; D is perhaps TRBD1 (6 bases). V dropped 1 base and J dropped 2 bases, with 8 bases sitting between them. Per the germline V gene, CDR1 is KGHSH and CDR2 is LQKENI. This CDR3 has 14 residues. The CDR3 loop is CASSPQGENYGYTF. The DNA read from the CDR3 is TGTGCCAGCTCACCACAGGGGGAAAACTATGGC.

Notes on this clone: The missing CDR3 end, 3 residues past where the read stops, is filled in from the germline J gene. The V and J genes are TRBV7-9 and TRBJ1-2; D might be TRBD1 (5 bases). CDR1 SEHNR and CDR2 FQNEAQ come from the germline V gene (reference sequence). The CDR3 runs 15 residues. The CDR3 protein is CASSFATASYNDYTF. The sequenced part of the CDR3 DNA is TGTGCCAGCAGTTTCGCGACAGCCTCCTACAATGAC. Filled out from reference TRBV7-9 and TRBJ1-2, the complete variable domain reads DTGVSQNPRHKITKRGQNVTFRCDPISEHNRLYWYRQTLGQGPEFLTYFQNEAQLEKSRLLSDRFSAERPKGSFSTLEIQRTEQGDSAMYLCASSFATASYNDYTFGSGTRLTVV.

As concerns this clone: Coverage ceases 3 residues before the CDR3 finishes, and the germline J gene fills in the end. The chain is built from TRBV5-5 and TRBJ1-1, with TRBD1 matching 10 bases. Trimming removed 4 bases from V and 1 base from J; junction bases left unmatched: 1. The CDR3 length is 14 residues. Germline-derived CDR1 and CDR2 are SGHKS and YYEKEE (reference sequence). This CDR3 is CASSRDRGNTEAFF. The sequenced CDR3 bases are TGTGCCAGCAGCAGGGACAGGGGGAACACTGAA.

A word on this clone: Coverage ceases 3 residues before the CDR3 finishes, and the germline J gene fills in the end. The genes are TRBV20-1 and TRBJ2-4, with D possibly matching TRBD2 (5 bases). This CDR3 region has 15 residues. In germline, CDR1 is DFQATT, CDR2 SNEGSKA (reference sequence). Trimming removed 5 bases from V and 2 bases from J, with 16 bases in between. The CDR3 region is CSASDPPGTKNIQYF. The CDR3 DNA, read in part, is TGCAGTGCTTCCGATCCGCCGGGGACCAAAAACATT.

With regard to this clone: Coverage ceases 3 residues before the CDR3 finishes, and the germline J gene fills in the end. V gene TRBV7-2 combines with J gene TRBJ2-7; 10 bases are a match to TRBD2. J lost 3 bases, V lost 6 bases, and 5 bases had no gene match. Germline V gives CDR1 SGHTA, CDR2 FQGNSA. The CDR3 length is 14 residues. This CDR3 is CASRPSGGLYEQYF. The covered CDR3 bases are TGTGCCAGCAGGCCTAGCGGGGGCCTCTACGAG.

To note about this clone: The sequenced fragment ends 3 residues before the CDR3 boundary, so the rest is inferred from the germline J gene. V gene TRBV7-2 combines with J gene TRBJ2-3; D is uncertain. This CDR3 has 12 residues. Germline CDR1 and CDR2: SGHTA and FQGNSA. V lost 7 bases, J lost 3 bases, and 8 bases lay in between. The CDR3 here is CASNTGTDTQYF. CDR3 DNA (partial): TGTGCCAGCAACACGGGTACAGATACG.

With respect to this clone: The CDR3 is cut off 3 residues early in the read; its end comes from the germline J gene. The chain uses TRBV7-9 and TRBJ2-3; D unresolved. The CDR3 is 14 amino acids. Germline CDR1 SEHNR, CDR2 FQNEAQ (reference sequence). The chain's CDR3 is CASSLSTKGQPQYF. The DNA read from the CDR3 is TGTGCCAGCAGCTTATCTACCAAGGGTCAGCCG.

Concerning this clone: The read halts 3 residues ahead of the CDR3 end, with the missing end drawn from the germline J gene. The genes are TRBV7-9 and TRBJ1-1, with 11 bases aligning to TRBD1. This CDR3 spans 14 amino acids. V shed 6 bases, J shed 4 bases, and the junction held 4 bases outside the gene matches. In germline, CDR1 is SEHNR, CDR2 FQNEAQ (reference sequence). The CDR3 protein is CASRHGQGATEAFF. The DNA read from the CDR3 is TGTGCCAGCAGACACGGACAGGGGGCCACTGAA.

Comments on this clone: The CDR3 extends 3 residues past the end of the read, so its final part is completed from the germline J gene. The rearrangement joins TRBV7-9 to TRBJ2-5, with no clear D. Germline V gene sequence: CDR1 SEHNR, CDR2 FQNEAQ (reference sequence). The CDR3 consists of 12 residues. The V end lost 0 bases, the J end lost 6 bases, and 5 bases lay between the germline ends. CDR3 in amino acids: CASSLARKTQYF. The DNA read from the CDR3 is TGTGCCAGCAGCTTAGCGCGGAAGACC.

A remark on this clone: The missing CDR3 end, 3 residues past where the read stops, is filled in from the germline J gene. The chain joins TRBV10-3 to TRBJ2-2; 10 nucleotides agree with TRBD2. This CDR3 spans 14 amino acids. Germline assignment: CDR1 ENHRY and CDR2 SYGVKD. V lost 7 bases and J lost 7; bases outside the gene matches: 6. The CDR3 is CAITGLANDGELFF. The part of the CDR3 DNA that was read is TGTGCCATCACGGGACTAGCGAATGACGGGGAG.

About this clone itself: Read data end 3 residues before the CDR3 end; the end is taken from the germline J gene. V usage is TRBV7-9 and J usage is TRBJ2-7; D may be TRBD1 (6 bases). Trimming took 4 bases from V and 5 from J, leaving 9 bases between them. CDR1 and CDR2 (germline): SEHNR, FQNEAQ (reference sequence). This CDR3 has 12 amino acids. The sequenced part of the CDR3 DNA is TGTGCCAGCAGCTCACAGGGAAACGAG. Translating gives CASSSQGNE. The CDR3 reads in full as CASSSQGNEQYF.

A note on this clone: From the germline J gene comes the end of the CDR3, since the read stops 3 residues before it. The V call is TRBV13, the J call TRBJ2-2, with unresolved D. Trimming stripped 0 bases from V and 4 bases from J, with 6 bases between. CDR1 and CDR2 (germline): PRHDT, FYEKMQ (reference sequence). This CDR3 comprises 14 residues. CDR3 bases read: TGTGCCAGCAGCTTAGGCGCCAGCACCGGGGAG. Encoded protein: CASSLGASTGE. In full, the CDR3 is CASSLGASTGELFF.

A note on this clone: The read stops 3 residues short of the end of the CDR3; the missing end is completed from the germline J gene. V gene TRBV19 combines with J gene TRBJ1-2, with 10 nucleotides matching TRBD1. Trimming took 3 bases from V and 4 from J; bases not matched to a gene: 14. Germline CDR1 LNHDA, CDR2 SQIVND (reference sequence). This CDR3 has 18 residues. The CDR3 is CASSINEGQGRLSYGYTF. The DNA read from the CDR3 is TGTGCCAGTAGTATTAATGAGGGACAGGGGCGGCTTTCCTATGGC.

The DNA read from the CDR3 is TGTGCCAGCAGCTCGGGCCTCAGGGAAGATACG. Protein: CASSSGLREDT. The full-length CDR3 reads as CASSSGLREDTQYF. This sequence joins TRBV7-2 and TRBJ2-3; D is possibly TRBD1 (5 bases). Read coverage stops 3 residues before the CDR3 terminus; the germline J gene supplies the remainder. Germline CDR1 and CDR2: SGHTA and FQGNSA. This CDR3 has 14 residues. The V and J ends lost 4 bases and 5 bases respectively, with 13 bases between them. Looking up the rest from reference TRBV7-2 and TRBJ2-3 gives the full variable domain: GAGVSQSPSNKVTEKGKDVELRCDPISGHTALYWYRQSLGQGLEFLIYFQGNSAPDKSGLPSDRFSAERTGGSVSTLTIQRTQQEDSAVYLCASSSGLREDTQYFGPGTRLTVL.

Remarks on this clone: The read finishes 3 residues shy of the CDR3 end, and the germline J gene is used to complete it. The genes are TRBV7-6 and TRBJ2-5, with TRBD2 matching 9 bases. The CDR3 runs 15 residues. V gave up 4 bases and J gave up 1 base; unmatched junction bases: 4. Germline V gene data show CDR1 as SGHVS and CDR2 as FNYEAQ. The part of the CDR3 DNA that was read is TGTGCCAGCAGCTGGGGGACTAGCCCCCAAGAGACC. Protein product: CASSWGTSPQET. In full, the CDR3 reads CASSWGTSPQETQYF.

About this clone itself: A read error may produce the germline difference seen at one junction end. This sample includes further DNA sequences coding for the same CDR3. CDR3 amino acids: CASSPPSNTIYF. The part of the CDR3 DNA that was read is TGTGCCAGCAGCCCCCCCTCAAACACG. The chain couples TRBV7-6 to TRBJ1-3; D is uncertain. Sequencing ends 3 residues short of the CDR3 end; the germline J gene provides the rest. The CDR3 covers 12 residues. CDR1 is SGHVS, CDR2 FNYEAQ, per germline. The full variable domain, its missing parts supplied by reference TRBV7-6 and TRBJ1-3, is GAGVSQSPRYKVTKRGQDVALRCDPISGHVSLYWYRQALGQGPEFLTYFNYEAQQDKSGLPNDRFSAERPEGSISTLTIQRTEQRDSAMYRCASSPPSNTIYFGEGSWLTVV.

Concerning this clone: Sequencing ends 3 residues short of the CDR3 end; the germline J gene provides the rest. V gene TRBV5-1 combines with J gene TRBJ1-5; the D gene is possibly TRBD1 (6 bases). The CDR3 contains 15 residues. V dropped 0 bases and J dropped 5 bases, with 12 bases sitting between them. From germline, CDR1 is SGHRS and CDR2 YFSETQ. CDR3 region: CASSLAGAGDQPQHF. CDR3 bases read: TGCGCCAGCAGCTTGGCCGGGGCAGGGGATCAGCCC.

The sequenced part of the CDR3 DNA is TGTGCCAGCAGCTCGTCGAGGGTTCTGTACTATGGC. The encoded protein is CASSSSRVLYYG. The whole CDR3 protein is CASSSSRVLYYGYTF. The chain uses TRBV2 and TRBJ1-2, with D hard to call. The read is 3 residues too short to cover the CDR3 end, so that end is filled in from the germline J gene. Germline V gene data show CDR1 as SNHLY and CDR2 as FYNNEI. This CDR3 spans 15 amino acids. The V gene lost 6 bases and the J gene lost 3 bases, with 17 bases spanning the gap.

Comments on this clone: The CDR3 end falls 3 residues outside the read, so it is completed with the germline J gene. The chain employs TRBV20-1 and TRBJ2-5; the match to TRBD2 covers 12 bases. In germline, CDR1 is DFQATT, CDR2 SNEGSKA (reference sequence). This CDR3 contains 13 residues. The V segment lost 5 bases and the J segment 2 bases; nucleotides outside the gene matches: 0. This CDR3 is CSAGLAGQETQYF. The CDR3 bases that were read are TGCAGTGCTGGACTAGCGGGGCAAGAGACC.